This passage covers 3 T cell receptor beta chains from one sample sequenced in a study of T cell responses to AZD1222 COVID-19 vaccine. The protocol was immunoSEQ multiplex PCR, while the TCRdb copy is restricted to in-frame clones and leaves out a portion. The data contain about 100,000 clones, 84% of them singletons. The source was peripheral blood, collected on day 0 of AZD1222 vaccination. The origin of the receptors is an adult in good health.

The chain combines TRBV14 with TRBJ1-1; D is uncertain. V was clipped by 8 bases and J by 4 bases, with 17 bases between them. Per the germline V gene, CDR1 is SGHDN and CDR2 is FVKESK. The CDR3 has 14 amino acids. CDR3 amino acids: CASWGVICGTEAFF. The CDR3 DNA is TGTGCCAGCTGGGGTGTAATTTGCGGCACTGAAGCTTTCTTT.

The rearrangement uses TRBV7-2 and TRBJ2-7; possibly TRBD2 for D (5 bases). The germline CDR1 and CDR2 sequences are SGHTA and FQGNSA. This CDR3 region has 14 residues. Trimming took 2 bases from V and 2 from J, leaving 10 bases between them. CDR3 protein: CASSLFEGPYEQYF. The DNA for the CDR3 is TGTGCCAGCAGCTTATTTGAGGGCCCCTACGAGCAGTACTTC.

The J gene is TRBJ2-7, the V gene TRBV11-2, with TRBD2 matching over 8 bases. The CDR3 is 18 amino acids. Germline CDR1 SGHAT, CDR2 FQNNGV. J gave up 3 bases and V 0 bases, and 13 bases lay outside the gene matches. The CDR3 coding sequence is TGTGCCAGCAGCTTAGATTCAGCGGGGGCCTCAGCTAGCTACGAGCAGTACGTC. Encoded protein: CASSLDSAGASASYEQYV.